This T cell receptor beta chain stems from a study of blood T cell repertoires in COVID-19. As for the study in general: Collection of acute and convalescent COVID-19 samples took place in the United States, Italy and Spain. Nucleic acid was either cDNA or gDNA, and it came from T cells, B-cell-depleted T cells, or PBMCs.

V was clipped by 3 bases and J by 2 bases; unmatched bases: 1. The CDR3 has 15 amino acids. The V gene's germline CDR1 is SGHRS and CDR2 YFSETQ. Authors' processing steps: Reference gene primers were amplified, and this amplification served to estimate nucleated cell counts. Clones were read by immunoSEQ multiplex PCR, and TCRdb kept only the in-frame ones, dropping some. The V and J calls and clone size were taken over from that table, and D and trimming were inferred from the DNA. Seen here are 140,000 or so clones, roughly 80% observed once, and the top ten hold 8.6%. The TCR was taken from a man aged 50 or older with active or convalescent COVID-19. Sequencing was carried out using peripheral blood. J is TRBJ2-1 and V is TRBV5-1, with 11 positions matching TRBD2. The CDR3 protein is CASSYSGRAYNEQFF. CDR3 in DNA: TGCGCCAGCAGCTATAGCGGGAGGGCCTACAATGAGCAGTTCTTC. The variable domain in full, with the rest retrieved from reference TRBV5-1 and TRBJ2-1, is KAGVTQTPRYLIKTRGQQVTLSCSPISGHRSVSWYQQTPGQGLQFLFEYFSETQRNKGNFPGRFSGRQFSNSRSEMNVSTLELGDSALYLCASSYSGRAYNEQFFGPGTRLTVL.